Below, 20 T cell receptor beta chains from the same sample are listed, as sequenced in a study of shared clonotypes between healthy human individuals. Clones were sequenced by immunoSEQ multiplex PCR, and TCRdb holds only the in-frame ones, with some missing. Seen here are 550,000 to 750,000 clones, about 91% observed once, and the top ten hold approximately 24%. Naive CD8 cells lacked CD45RO and underwent positive selection for CCR7, leaving out terminally differentiated effector memory CD45RA+ cells. Material for sequencing was naive CD8+ T cells sorted from blood. The receptors here all came from a man aged 30 to 39 in good health.

This chain uses TRBV6-5 with TRBJ2-2, with D hard to call. Between the trimmed V and J ends, which lost 0 bases and 4 bases, there was a span of 6 bases. The CDR3 extends over 14 amino acids. Looked up from germline, CDR1 is MNHEY and CDR2 is SVGAGI. As DNA, the CDR3 is TGTGCCAGCAGTTACTCGACCCGCACCGGGGAGCTGTTTTTT. It specifies CASSYSTRTGELFF.

This rearrangement joins TRBV28 to TRBJ2-7; no clear D gene. CDR1 MDHEN and CDR2 SYDVKM come from the germline V gene. This CDR3 has 13 amino acids. The ends were cut back, 2 bases at V and 5 bases at J, with 10 bases in the middle. The CDR3 protein is CASSLLGRDEQYF. CDR3 nucleotide sequence: TGTGCCAGCAGTTTACTGGGAAGGGACGAGCAGTACTTC.

The chain carries TRBV15 and TRBJ2-1; 7 bases align to TRBD1. V lost 0 bases and J lost 0; bases outside the gene matches: 5. Germline CDR1 is LNHNV and CDR2 is YYDKDF (reference sequence). This CDR3 region has 17 residues. The CDR3 region is CATSRDGRDSSYNEQFF. The DNA of the CDR3 is TGTGCCACCAGCAGAGATGGCCGGGACAGCTCCTACAATGAGCAGTTCTTC.

V and J are TRBV29-1 and TRBJ2-5; 9 nucleotides match TRBD1. CDR3 size: 16 residues. Unmatched junction bases numbered 13, after V lost 3 bases and J lost 5 bases. Germline V lookup: CDR1 SQVTM, CDR2 ANQGSEA. As DNA, the CDR3 is TGCAGCGTTGAGGAGGGACAGGGTTTTTATGCGGAGACCCAGTACTTC. It codes for CSVEEGQGFYAETQYF. The variable domain in full, with the rest retrieved from reference TRBV29-1 and TRBJ2-5, is SAVISQKPSRDICQRGTSLTIQCQVDSQVTMMFWYRQQPGQSLTLIATANQGSEATYESGFVIDKFPISRPNLTFSTLTVSNMSPEDSSIYLCSVEEGQGFYAETQYFGPGTRLLVL.

V gene TRBV4-1 combines with J gene TRBJ1-1; D is possibly TRBD1 (5 bases). V lost 0 bases and J 4 bases, leaving 12 bases between the germline ends. Germline V gene lookup returns CDR1 MGHRA and CDR2 YSYEKL. This CDR3 spans 15 amino acids. CDR3: CASSQDVGESTEAFF. CDR3 sequence (DNA): TGCGCCAGCAGCCAAGATGTGGGGGAGAGCACTGAAGCTTTCTTT.

The chain links TRBV7-9 to TRBJ2-3, with TRBD2 matching 7 bases. Germline V lookup: CDR1 SEHNR, CDR2 FQNEAQ (reference sequence). J gave up 1 base and V 1 base, and 14 bases lay outside the gene matches. The CDR3 length is 19 residues. In DNA, the CDR3 is TGTGCCAGCAGCTTAGTTGGGCGGGAGAACCCGTCGGGCACAGATACGCAGTATTTT. This sequence encodes CASSLVGRENPSGTDTQYF.

This chain links TRBV5-5 with TRBJ2-5, with D tentatively TRBD1 or TRBD2 (5 bases each). V dropped 0 bases and J dropped 5 bases, with 20 bases sitting between them. Germline V gives CDR1 SGHKS, CDR2 YYEKEE (reference sequence). The CDR3 consists of 17 residues. The CDR3: CASSLGFPEGPSETQYF. The CDR3 coding sequence is TGTGCCAGCAGCTTGGGGTTTCCTGAGGGACCATCGGAGACCCAGTACTTC. Complete variable domain (other parts from reference TRBV5-5 and TRBJ2-5): DAGVTQSPTHLIKTRGQQVTLRCSPISGHKSVSWYQQVLGQGPQFIFQYYEKEERGRGNFPDRFSARQFPNYSSELNVNALLLGDSALYLCASSLGFPEGPSETQYFGPGTRLLVL.

This sequence joins TRBV11-2 and TRBJ2-7; a possible D gene is TRBD2 (5 bases). Trimming cost V 5 bases and J 3 bases, with 14 bases left between them. Germline loops: CDR1 SGHAT, CDR2 FQNNGV. CDR3 length: 14 residues. Here the CDR3 reads CASSPQRTDYEQYF. As DNA, the CDR3 is TGTGCCAGCAGCCCCCAGCGGACTGACTACGAGCAGTACTTC.

The rearrangement uses TRBV29-1 and TRBJ2-3; maybe TRBD1 (5 bases). The CDR3 is 15 amino acids. V shed 7 bases and J shed 0 bases, with 17 bases lying between them. Germline values: CDR1 SQVTM, CDR2 ANQGSEA. CDR3 nucleotides: TGCAGCGCCTTACTCCAGGGAAAAAGCACAGATACGCAGTATTTT. Translated, it gives CSALLQGKSTDTQYF.

The chain recombines TRBV7-9 with TRBJ1-4; 7 bases align to TRBD1. CDR1 is SEHNR and CDR2 is FQNEAQ in the germline V gene (reference sequence). The CDR3 extends over 15 amino acids. Unmatched junction bases numbered 5, after V lost 1 base and J lost 6 bases. CDR3 amino acids: CASSLGPGQHEKLFF. The CDR3 DNA reads TGTGCCAGCAGCTTAGGTCCGGGACAGCATGAAAAACTGTTTTTT.

The J gene is TRBJ1-3, the V gene TRBV5-4; the match to TRBD1 covers 9 bases. From germline, CDR1 is SGHNT and CDR2 YYREEE (reference sequence). This CDR3 contains 18 residues. V lost 0 bases, J lost 4 bases, and 11 bases stayed unmatched. CDR3 residues: CASSLDRGQGLSGNTIYF. CDR3 DNA: TGTGCCAGCAGCTTGGATCGTGGACAGGGGCTTTCGGGAAACACCATATATTTT.

J is TRBJ2-2 and V is TRBV2; perhaps TRBD1 as D (7 bases). V was cut by 3 bases and J by 6 bases, with 14 bases left in between. The germline gives CDR1 SNHLY, CDR2 FYNNEI. This CDR3 spans 15 amino acids. CDR3 residues: CASSDFTGEAGELFF. The CDR3 DNA reads as TGTGCCAGCAGTGATTTTACAGGGGAGGCCGGGGAGCTGTTTTTT.

The chain carries TRBV27 and TRBJ2-2; TRBD1 aligns across 10 bases. Per the germline V gene, CDR1 is MNHEY and CDR2 is SMNVEV (reference sequence). V shed 2 bases and J 6 bases; nucleotides not matched to a gene: 9. This CDR3 comprises 17 residues. CDR3 DNA sequence: TGTGCCAGCAGTTTAGGGCGACAGGGGGCTCGACCCGGGGAGCTGTTTTTT. It encodes CASSLGRQGARPGELFF.

The chain recombines TRBV7-9 with TRBJ2-7, with D possibly TRBD1 on 7 matching bases. In germline, CDR1 is SEHNR, CDR2 FQNEAQ (reference sequence). The CDR3 totals 14 residues. V was trimmed by 9 bases and J by 2 bases, leaving 17 bases between them. CDR3 loop: CASSGGLQPYEQYF. In nucleotides, the CDR3 is TGTGCCAGTTCAGGGGGGCTGCAACCCTACGAGCAGTACTTC. The variable domain in full, completed from reference TRBV7-9 and TRBJ2-7, reads DTGVSQNPRHKITKRGQNVTFRCDPISEHNRLYWYRQTLGQGPEFLTYFQNEAQLEKSRLLSDRFSAERPKGSFSTLEIQRTEQGDSAMYLCASSGGLQPYEQYFGPGTRLTVT.

The CDR3 DNA is TGTGCCAGCAGTGAAGGGGACACTGAAGCTTTCTTT. Translation gives CASSEGDTEAFF. The rearrangement links TRBV2 to TRBJ1-1; D gene uncertain. Trimming pared 1 base from V and 3 bases from J, leaving 3 bases between. Germline lookup yields CDR1 SNHLY and CDR2 FYNNEI. The CDR3 totals 12 residues.

This chain uses TRBV5-6 with TRBJ2-5; TRBD2 matches at 11 bases. With V trimmed by 4 bases and J by 3 bases, 11 bases remained unmatched. The germline CDR1 and CDR2 sequences are SGHDT and YYEEEE. This CDR3 has 17 amino acids. The CDR3 sequence: CASSTTTSGRFEETQYF. DNA of the CDR3: TGTGCCAGCAGCACGACAACTAGCGGGAGATTCGAAGAGACCCAGTACTTC.

This clone was recorded only once. CDR3 region: CASSLAPQGSHEQYF. CDR3 nucleotide sequence: TGTGCCAGCAGCTTGGCCCCACAGGGCTCTCACGAGCAGTACTTC. The chain employs TRBV5-8 and TRBJ2-7, with D tentatively TRBD1 (6 bases). Germline CDR1 and CDR2: SGHTS and YDEGEE. The CDR3 has 15 amino acids. V lost 0 bases, J lost 5 bases, and 15 bases lay in between.

The V call is TRBV19, the J call TRBJ1-5; D possibly corresponds to TRBD1 (6 bases). The germline V gene has CDR1 LNHDA and CDR2 SQIVND (reference sequence). The CDR3 runs 14 residues. Trimming left V 8 bases short and J 5 bases short, with 16 bases between. The CDR3 region is CASEGIEGDQPQHF. CDR3 bases: TGTGCCAGTGAGGGGATAGAGGGGGATCAGCCCCAGCATTTT.

This clone appeared once. The chain uses TRBV14 and TRBJ1-3; no definite D call. The germline V and J ends were trimmed by 1 base and 2 bases, with 9 bases remaining between them. CDR3 length equals 15 residues. CDR1 and CDR2 (germline): SGHDN, FVKESK. The CDR3, as DNA: TGTGCCAGCAGCCAAGTCACCGGTGCTGGAAACACCATATATTTT. Protein product: CASSQVTGAGNTIYF.

V gene TRBV7-3 combines with J gene TRBJ2-2; no clear D. The CDR3 has 16 residues. Germline V gene sequence: CDR1 SGHTA, CDR2 FQGTGA. With 0 bases removed from V and 2 bases from J, the gap between germline ends came to 10 bases. The CDR3 DNA reads as TGTGCCAGCAGCTTAACCGGGCAGACAAACACCGGGGAGCTGTTTTTT. It translates to CASSLTGQTNTGELFF.